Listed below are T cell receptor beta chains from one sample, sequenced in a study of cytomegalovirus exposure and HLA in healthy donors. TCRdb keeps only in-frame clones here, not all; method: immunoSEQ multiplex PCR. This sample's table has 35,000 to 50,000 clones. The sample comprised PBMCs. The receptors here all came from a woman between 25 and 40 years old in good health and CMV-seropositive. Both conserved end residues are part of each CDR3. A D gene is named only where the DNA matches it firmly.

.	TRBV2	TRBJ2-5	CASSESEGDTQEYF	TGTGCCAGCAGTGAATCTGAGGGGGACACCCAGGAGTACTTC
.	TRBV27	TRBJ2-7	CASSSRAISYEQYF	TGTGCCAGCAGTTCGCGGGCCATCTCCTACGAGCAGTACTTC
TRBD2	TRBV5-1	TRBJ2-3	CATPFQPSYDGGATDTQYF	TGCGCCACCCCCTTCCAACCCTCTTATGACGGGGGGGCCACAGATACGCAGTATTTT
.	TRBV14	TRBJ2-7	CASSQESTGTYEQYF	TGTGCCAGCAGCCAAGAATCCACCGGGACATACGAGCAGTACTTC
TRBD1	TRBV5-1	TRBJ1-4	CASSLASTGGLVKLFF	TGCGCCAGCAGCTTGGCCTCTACAGGGGGGCTGGTAAAGCTGTTTTTT
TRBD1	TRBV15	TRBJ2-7	CATSKGRDRAYEQYF	TGTGCCACCAGCAAAGGCCGGGACAGAGCCTACGAGCAGTACTTC
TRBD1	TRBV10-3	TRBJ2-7	CAVRQGGYEQYF	TGTGCCGTCCGACAGGGTGGCTACGAGCAGTACTTC
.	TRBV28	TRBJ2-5	CASSLLVSQETQYF	TGTGCCAGCAGTTTATTGGTCAGCCAAGAGACCCAGTACTTC
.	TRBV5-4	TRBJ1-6	CASSVGWGPSPLHF	TGTGCCAGCAGCGTCGGATGGGGGCCTTCACCCCTCCACTTT
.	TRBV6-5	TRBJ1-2	CASRDQAFRSYTF	TGTGCCAGCAGAGACCAGGCCTTCCGGAGCTACACCTTC
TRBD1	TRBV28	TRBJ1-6	CASSPYRGRGSPLHF	TGTGCCAGCAGTCCATACAGGGGGCGAGGGTCACCCCTCCACTTT
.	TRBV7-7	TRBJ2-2	CASSLGAANTGELFF	TGTGCCAGCAGCTTAGGGGCAGCGAACACCGGGGAGCTGTTTTTT
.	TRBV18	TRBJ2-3	CASSFDSRDTKLDTQYF	TGTGCCAGCTCATTCGACAGCCGGGACACGAAGCTCGATACGCAGTATTTT
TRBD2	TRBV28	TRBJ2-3	CASSTGTRKIGGTQYF	TGTGCCAGCAGTACCGGGACTAGAAAAATTGGTGGTACGCAGTATTTT
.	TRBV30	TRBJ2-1	CAWSGGNYNEQFF	TGTGCCTGGAGTGGAGGGAACTACAATGAGCAGTTCTTC
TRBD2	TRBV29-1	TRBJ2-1	CSVVRGGSYNEQFF	TGCAGCGTTGTCCGGGGGGGGTCCTACAATGAGCAGTTCTTC
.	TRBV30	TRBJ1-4	CAWKNEVGVEKLFF	TGTGCCTGGAAAAATGAAGTGGGCGTTGAAAAACTGTTTTTT
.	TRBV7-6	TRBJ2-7	CASSLESGEPYEQYF	TGTGCCAGCAGCTTGGAGAGTGGGGAGCCCTACGAGCAGTACTTC
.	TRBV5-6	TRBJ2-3	CASSFVRGTDTQYF	TGTGCCAGCAGCTTCGTGCGGGGCACAGATACGCAGTATTTT
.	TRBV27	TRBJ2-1	CASSSPRLAGPHNEQFF	TGTGCCAGCAGTTCCCCCCGTCTCGCGGGACCCCACAATGAGCAGTTCTTC
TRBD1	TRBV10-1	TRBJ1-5	CASSSRGMVQPQHF	TGCGCCAGCAGTTCCAGGGGGATGGTGCAGCCCCAGCATTTT
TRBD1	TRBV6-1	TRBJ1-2	CASSQRGDSYGYTF	TGTGCCAGCAGCCAAAGGGGGGACAGTTATGGCTACACCTTC
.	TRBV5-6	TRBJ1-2	CASSTYDQGSAGYTF	TGTGCCAGCAGCACCTACGACCAGGGATCAGCCGGCTACACCTTC
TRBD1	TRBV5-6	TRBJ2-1	CASTRTGASNEQFF	TGTGCCAGCACCAGGACAGGGGCTTCGAATGAGCAGTTCTTC
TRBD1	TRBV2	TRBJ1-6	CASKSNQGGNSPLHF	TGTGCCAGCAAGAGTAATCAGGGGGGTAATTCACCCCTCCACTTT
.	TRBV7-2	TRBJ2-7	CASSLGTASYEQYF	TGTGCCAGCAGCTTAGGAACAGCCTCCTACGAGCAGTACTTC
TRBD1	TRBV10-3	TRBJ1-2	CAISAQGVNGYTF	TGTGCCATCAGTGCACAGGGGGTTAATGGCTACACCTTC
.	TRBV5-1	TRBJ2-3	CASSQQGMGPDTQYF	TGCGCCAGCAGCCAGCAGGGGATGGGTCCAGATACGCAGTATTTT
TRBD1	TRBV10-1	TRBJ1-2	CASSPGQGRSYTF	TGCGCCAGCAGTCCCGGACAGGGTAGGAGCTACACCTTC
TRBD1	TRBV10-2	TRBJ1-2	CASNSGQAGYTF	TGCGCCAGCAACTCGGGACAGGCTGGCTACACCTTC
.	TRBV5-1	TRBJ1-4	CASRGTNEGEKLFF	TGCGCCAGCAGGGGGACTAATGAGGGTGAAAAACTGTTTTTT
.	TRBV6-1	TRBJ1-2	CASLTTNYGYTF	TGTGCCAGCTTGACGACAAACTATGGCTACACCTTC
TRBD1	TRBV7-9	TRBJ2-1	CASSRRGQGYEQFF	TGTGCCAGCAGCCGCAGGGGACAGGGCTATGAGCAGTTCTTC
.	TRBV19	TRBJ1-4	CASSSHRALSEKLFF	TGTGCCAGTAGTTCTCACAGGGCCTTGAGCGAAAAACTGTTTTTT
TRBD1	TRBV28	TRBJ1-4	CASSPTGTGGEKLFF	TGTGCCAGCAGTCCGACCGGGACAGGGGGGGAAAAACTGTTTTTT
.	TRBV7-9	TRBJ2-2	CASRRGAGELFF	TGTGCCAGCCGCAGGGGAGCCGGGGAGCTGTTTTTT